These T cell receptor beta chains were read from a single sample in a study of post-analysis software for immune sequencing data. TCRdb re-called the PCR reads with MiXCR, one entry per CDR3 protein. Of about 820,000 distinct CDR3 sequences listed, 53% are singletons. Sequencing used blood. The receptors shown here come from a girl aged 10 to 17 with multiple sclerosis. CDR3s include the opening cysteine and the closing phenylalanine or tryptophan. D genes are given only for firm matches.

d_gene	v_gene	j_gene	CDR3aa
NA	TRBV29-1	TRBJ2-1	CSGDGSYNEQFF
TRBD1	TRBV15	TRBJ1-2	CATSRRQGGIYGYTF
NA	TRBV20-1	TRBJ2-4	CSAESGGPGKNIQYF
NA	TRBV30	TRBJ1-1	CARERNTEAFF
NA	TRBV7-3	TRBJ2-2	CASSLNPGELFF
NA	TRBV7-6	TRBJ1-2	CASSLAEGLGNGYTF
TRBD1	TRBV20-1	TRBJ2-4	CSVPDRVKNIQYF
TRBD1	TRBV4-2	TRBJ2-3	CASSQGTGPDTRYF
NA	TRBV2	TRBJ2-7	CANLTAIFTYEQYF
TRBD1	TRBV14	TRBJ1-2	CASSQYLQGASTF
NA	TRBV6-6	TRBJ1-5	CASSSRNPYSNQPQHF
TRBD1	TRBV6-2/TRBV6-3	TRBJ2-5	CASSYWDREVQETQYF
NA	TRBV29-1	TRBJ1-1	CSVAPLKKNTEAFF
TRBD2	TRBV14	TRBJ2-1	CATEGLAYYNEQFF
NA	TRBV10-3	TRBJ1-2	CAISESPLRGANYGYTF
NA	TRBV3-1	TRBJ2-1	CASSQERLLAENYNEQFF
NA	TRBV6-1	TRBJ2-2	CASSVHRTGELFF
NA	TRBV20-1	TRBJ2-7	CSASAPTYEQYF
NA	TRBV7-8	TRBJ2-1	CASSLGRMSGHEQFF
TRBD1	TRBV6-5	TRBJ1-6	CASSYTPGQGLSPLHF
NA	TRBV11-2	TRBJ2-3	CASSFPPRTDTQYF
NA	TRBV5-4	TRBJ2-1	CASSLVISNEQFF
NA	TRBV5-1	TRBJ1-2	CASSLDQGVDGYTF
TRBD1	TRBV5-1	TRBJ2-1	CASSLGSVNRGNEQFF
NA	TRBV29-1	TRBJ2-1	CSVEFTRRGEQFF
NA	TRBV14	NA	CASSPRTGNEQYF
NA	TRBV6-1	TRBJ2-5	CASSETLRLAYF
TRBD2	TRBV7-9	TRBJ2-1	CASKRYAGGGNEQFF
TRBD2	TRBV20-1	TRBJ2-3	CSASLAGRDTQYF
NA	TRBV29-1	TRBJ1-4	CSALGAGFATNEKLFF
NA	TRBV9	TRBJ1-2	CASSAPGGYTF
NA	TRBV7-8	TRBJ1-1	CASSPLVGANTEAFF
TRBD1	TRBV29-1	TRBJ2-7	CSVVSPRDRESSYEQYF
NA	TRBV6-6	TRBJ2-3	CASSQEASRYTQYF
TRBD1	TRBV6-6	TRBJ2-5	CASRYRDRASSTQYF
NA	TRBV7-8	TRBJ1-5	CASSLDGAGNQPQHF
TRBD1	TRBV4-1	TRBJ2-6	CASSQEPGQGFGANVLTF